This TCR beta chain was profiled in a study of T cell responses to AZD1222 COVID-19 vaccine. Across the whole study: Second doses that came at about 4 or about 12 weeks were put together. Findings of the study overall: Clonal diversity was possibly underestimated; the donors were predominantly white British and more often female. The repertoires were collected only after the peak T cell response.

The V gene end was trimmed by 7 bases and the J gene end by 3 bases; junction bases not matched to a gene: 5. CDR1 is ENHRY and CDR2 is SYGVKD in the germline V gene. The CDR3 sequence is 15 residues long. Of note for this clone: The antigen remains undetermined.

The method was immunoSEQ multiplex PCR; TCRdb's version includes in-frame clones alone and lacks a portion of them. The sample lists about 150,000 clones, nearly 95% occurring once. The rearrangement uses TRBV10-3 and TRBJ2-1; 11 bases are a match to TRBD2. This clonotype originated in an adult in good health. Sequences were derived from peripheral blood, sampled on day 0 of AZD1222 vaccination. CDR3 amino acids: CAINSGTSGYNEQFF. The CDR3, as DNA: TGTGCCATCAACTCCGGGACTAGCGGCTACAATGAGCAGTTCTTC.